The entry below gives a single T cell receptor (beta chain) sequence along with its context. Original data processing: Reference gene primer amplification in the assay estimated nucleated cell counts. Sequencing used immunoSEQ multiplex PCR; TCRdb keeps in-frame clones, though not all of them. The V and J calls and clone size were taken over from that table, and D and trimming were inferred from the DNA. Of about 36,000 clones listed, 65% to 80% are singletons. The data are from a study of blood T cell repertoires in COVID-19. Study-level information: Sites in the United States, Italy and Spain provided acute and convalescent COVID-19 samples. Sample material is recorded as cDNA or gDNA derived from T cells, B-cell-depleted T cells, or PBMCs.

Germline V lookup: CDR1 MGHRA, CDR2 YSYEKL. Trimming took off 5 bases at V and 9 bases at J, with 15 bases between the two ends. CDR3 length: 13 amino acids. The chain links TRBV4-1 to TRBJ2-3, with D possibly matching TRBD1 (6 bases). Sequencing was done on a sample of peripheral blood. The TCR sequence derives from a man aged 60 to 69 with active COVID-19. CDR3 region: CASSGGDTLTQYF. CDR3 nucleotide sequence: TGCGCCAGCAGCGGGGGCGACACCTTAACGCAGTATTTT.